The source of this TCR beta chain is a study of metastatic and nonmetastatic thyroid tumors. Looking at the study overall: Repertoires from blood and tumor or nodule tissue of malignant and benign thyroid patients were compared.

Original handling: Variation in CDR3 across clinicopathological groups served as the basis for constructing a distant-metastasis classifier in papillary thyroid cancer. TCRdb re-called clones from the PCR reads using MiXCR. Here the V and J calls rest on TCRdb's processing, not on the authors' analysis. Here the sample spans some 50,000 clones, approximately 20% being singletons. A word on this clone: Its antigen is not known.

Not a single patient had been given any form of treatment at any point before undergoing thyroid surgery. Looked up from germline, CDR1 is LGHDT and CDR2 is YNNKEL (reference sequence). The CDR3 consists of 14 residues. V was clipped by 5 bases and J by 3 bases; unmatched bases: 7. Points from the study as a whole: Versus benign nodules, malignant thyroid tumors reportedly had significantly higher TCR beta diversity, in blood and tumor.

The J gene is TRBJ2-7, the V gene TRBV3-1, with TRBD1 matching 7 bases. The sequencing input was blood. This sequence originates from a male donor with papillary thyroid cancer or a benign thyroid nodule (not recorded which). Some clones in this sample may be carry-over from other donors' samples. The CDR3 region is CASSWGQSHYEQYF. In DNA form, the CDR3 reads TGTGCCAGCAGCTGGGGACAGAGCCACTACGAGCAGTACTTC.